This entry describes one TCR beta chain. The data stem from a study of blood T cell repertoires in COVID-19. Background on the study: The origin of the acute and convalescent COVID-19 samples was the United States, Italy and Spain.

Trimming took off 5 bases at V and 6 bases at J, with 7 bases between the two ends. The CDR3 has 11 residues. Germline V gene lookup returns CDR1 MDHEN and CDR2 SYDVKM. TCRdb keeps only in-frame clones here, not all; method: immunoSEQ multiplex PCR. The sample includes about 210,000 clones, 80% to 85% seen only once; the top ten take around 8.9%. Sequencing was carried out using PBMCs or T cells enriched from blood (not recorded which). This TCR was sampled from a woman aged 50 to 65 with acute COVID-19. This chain uses TRBV28 with TRBJ1-2; the D is unclear. The DNA for the CDR3 is TGTGCCAGCAGTACAGTGAATGGCTACACCTTC. It codes for CASSTVNGYTF.